The rows below give T cell receptor beta chains drawn from one sample of a study of blood T cell repertoires in COVID-19. The protocol was immunoSEQ multiplex PCR, while the TCRdb copy is restricted to in-frame clones and leaves out a portion. Of 300,000 to 450,000 clones detected, around 90% appear once; the ten largest clones hold more than 0.95%. Material for sequencing was PBMCs or T cells enriched from blood (not recorded which). The source is a woman aged 18-29 years who had recovered from COVID-19. Both conserved end residues are part of each CDR3. The D gene is left open where the match is weak. Clone size is shown for a subset of rows, as once, few, many or a class of expanded clone.

>TRBD2|TRBV5-6|NA|TRBJ2-3
TGTGCCAGCAGCTCCAAACTAGCGGGGGACACAGATACGCAGTATTTT
CASSSKLAGDTDTQYF
>TRBD1|TRBV6-5|NA|TRBJ2-7
TGTGCCATCCCCCGGGACAGGGCGTACGAGCAGTACTTC
CAIPRDRAYEQYF
>TRBD1|TRBV13|NA|TRBJ1-2
TGTGCCAGCGGTTTCAGGGGGCGCGACTATGGCTACACCTTC
CASGFRGRDYGYTF
>TRBD1|TRBV6-5|NA|TRBJ1-2
TGTGCCAGCAGGGGACAGGGGCGCTATGGCTACACCTTC
CASRGQGRYGYTF
>TRBD1|TRBV6-2/TRBV6-3|NA|TRBJ1-4
TGTGCCAGCAGTTCATACCGGGACAGTCCAACTAATGAAAAACTGTTTTTT
CASSSYRDSPTNEKLFF
>TRBD1|TRBV7-9|NA|TRBJ2-6
TGTGCCAGCAGCTTAGGACAGGGGACTGGGGCCAACGTCCTGACTTTC
CASSLGQGTGANVLTF
>NA|TRBV28|NA|TRBJ1-1
TGTGCCAGCAGAATAGGACAGAACACTGAAGCTTTCTTT
CASRIGQNTEAFF
>TRBD2|TRBV28|NA|TRBJ2-2
TGTGCCAGCAGTCCTACCGGGACTAGCCGAGCCGGGGAGCTGTTTTTT
CASSPTGTSRAGELFF
>TRBD2|TRBV11-2|few|TRBJ2-1
TGTGCCAGCAGCCTCCTCGATGGCGGGGGGGCAGGTGAGCAGTTCTTC
CASSLLDGGGAGEQFF
>NA|TRBV6-5|NA|TRBJ2-6
TGTGCCAGCAGACCACAGGGCTCTGGGGCCAACGTCCTGACTTTC
CASRPQGSGANVLTF
>TRBD1|TRBV27|NA|TRBJ2-5
TGTGCCAGCAGTTTAGACGGGACAGGGGGCGCGGGACGACAAGAGACCCAGTACTTC
CASSLDGTGGAGRQETQYF
>NA|TRBV5-8|NA|TRBJ2-4
TGTGCCAGCAGCTTGGAGAGGGCTAGTCTGATGGCCAAAAACATTCAGTACTTC
CASSLERASLMAKNIQYF
>TRBD1|TRBV2|NA|TRBJ2-2
TGTGCCAGCAGAGACAGGGGGAACACCGGGGAGCTGTTTTTT
CASRDRGNTGELFF
>NA|TRBV6-1|NA|TRBJ1-1
TGTGCCAGCAGTGAAGCCTGGGGGGGAGGGACTGAAGCTTTCTTT
CASSEAWGGGTEAFF
>NA|TRBV19|NA|TRBJ1-5
TGTGCCAGTATGAAGGGAGGGCTCGATCTGCCCCAGCATTTT
CASMKGGLDLPQHF
>NA|TRBV7-3|NA|TRBJ2-1
TGTGCCAGCAGCTTAACGGGGGCTACCTACAATGAGCAGTTCTTC
CASSLTGATYNEQFF
>TRBD1|TRBV6-1|few|TRBJ1-5
TGTGCCAGCAGTGAAGGGGGGACAGGATATCAGCCCCAGCATTTT
CASSEGGTGYQPQHF
>TRBD1|TRBV19|NA|TRBJ1-6
TGTGCCAGTAGTACTATGACAGGGGCGCATTCACCCCTCCACTTT
CASSTMTGAHSPLHF
>NA|TRBV5-1|NA|TRBJ1-1
TGCGCCAGCAGCTTGGACACAGGTATCACTGAAGCTTTCTTT
CASSLDTGITEAFF
>NA|TRBV12-3/TRBV12-4|NA|TRBJ1-2
TGTGCCAGCAGCCAGGGGACATACTATGGCTACACCTTC
CASSQGTYYGYTF
>TRBD2|TRBV4-2|NA|TRBJ2-3
TGTGCCAGCAGCCAAGACTCGGGGGGTACAGATACGCAGTATTTT
CASSQDSGGTDTQYF
>NA|TRBV6-1|NA|TRBJ1-2
TGTGCCAGCAGTGAAGTGGAGGGCCAAAATGGCTACACCTTC
CASSEVEGQNGYTF
>TRBD1|TRBV11-2|NA|TRBJ1-1
TGTGCCAGCAGCTTGGGTACAGGACAGGGGAAATCGGACACTGAAGCTTTCTTT
CASSLGTGQGKSDTEAFF
>NA|TRBV5-4|NA|TRBJ1-5
TGTGCCAGCAGCCCTGACCCCCCAGGTATCGGAAGCAATCAGCCCCAGCATTTT
CASSPDPPGIGSNQPQHF
>TRBD1|TRBV2|NA|TRBJ1-6
TGTGCCAGCGAGAGGACAGGGAATAATTCACCCCTCCACTTT
CASERTGNNSPLHF
>TRBD2|TRBV2|NA|TRBJ2-4
TGTGCCAGCAGGAATGAAGCGGGGGTCAAAAACATTCAGTACTTC
CASRNEAGVKNIQYF
>NA|TRBV9|NA|TRBJ1-3
TGTGCCAGCAGCGTAGACCACGGGGGAGCTGGAAACACCATATATTTT
CASSVDHGGAGNTIYF
>NA|TRBV30|NA|TRBJ1-2
TGTGCCTGGAGTGTGGCACAGCCCTATGGCTACACCTTC
CAWSVAQPYGYTF
>TRBD1|TRBV3-1/TRBV3-2|NA|TRBJ1-6
TGTGCCAGCAGCCAAGGGAGAGGGGGCGTGAATTCCTATAATTCACCCCTCCACTTT
CASSQGRGGVNSYNSPLHF
>NA|TRBV7-2|NA|TRBJ1-2
TGTGCCAGCAGCCTAGATGTCAGGGAGGGCAGCTCCTTCGGCTACACCTTC
CASSLDVREGSSFGYTF
>NA|TRBV10-2|NA|TRBJ2-3
TGCGCCGGTAGGACAGCGTCTGACACAGATACGCAGTATTTT
CAGRTASDTDTQYF
>NA|TRBV5-1|NA|TRBJ2-1
TGCGCCAGCAGCTTAAGTGCCCCGGGGAGTGAGCAGTTCTTC
CASSLSAPGSEQFF
>NA|TRBV12-5|NA|TRBJ1-3
TGTGCTAGTGGTTTGGACAGGGCCGGAAACACCATATATTTT
CASGLDRAGNTIYF
>NA|TRBV4-1|few|TRBJ2-1
TGCGCCAGCAGCCAAACCCCGGGACTGAACAATGAGCAGTTCTTC
CASSQTPGLNNEQFF
>NA|TRBV5-1|NA|TRBJ1-1
TGCGCCAGCAGCAGACAGAGGAACACTGAAGCTTTCTTT
CASSRQRNTEAFF
>NA|TRBV4-1|NA|TRBJ1-1
TGCGCCAGCAGTCGAACAGGACAAACTGAAGCTTTCTTT
CASSRTGQTEAFF
>NA|TRBV10-2|NA|TRBJ1-5
TGCGCCAGCAGTGAGAACACAGTTCAGCCCCAGCATTTT
CASSENTVQPQHF
>TRBD2|TRBV30|NA|TRBJ2-1
TGCGGGAGTTTCGGGGGGGCCTACAATGAGCAGTTCTTC
CGSFGGAYNEQFF
>TRBD1|TRBV29-1|few|TRBJ1-5
TGCAGCGTCGGGGACAGGGAGGCTCAGCCCCAGCATTTT
CSVGDREAQPQHF
>NA|TRBV5-4|NA|TRBJ1-4
TGTGCCAGCAGCCCTAGGGGCCTACCTAATGAAAAACTGTTTTTT
CASSPRGLPNEKLFF
>NA|TRBV9|NA|TRBJ1-1
TGTGCCAGCAGTCTGGAGATGAACACTGAAGCTTTCTTT
CASSLEMNTEAFF
>NA|TRBV7-8|NA|TRBJ2-7
TGTGCCAGCAGCTTACTCAGGGGTGGACCCTACGAGCAGTACTTC
CASSLLRGGPYEQYF
>TRBD2|TRBV4-1|NA|TRBJ2-3
TGCGCCAGCAGCCAAGGCGGGGGTATCGGGCTTACTAGCACAGATACGCAGTATTTT
CASSQGGGIGLTSTDTQYF
>NA|TRBV7-8|NA|TRBJ2-5
TGTGCCAGCAGCTTTAGAGGGAGCCCCGGAGAGACCCAGTACTTC
CASSFRGSPGETQYF
>TRBD1|TRBV29-1|NA|TRBJ1-2
TGCAGCGGGCTGGGACAGGGGATCGGCTACACCTTC
CSGLGQGIGYTF
>TRBD1|TRBV4-1|NA|TRBJ1-6
TGCGCCAGCACCATAGGGGACAGGGGGATGTCACCCCTCCACTTT
CASTIGDRGMSPLHF
>NA|TRBV11-2|NA|TRBJ2-1
TGTGCCAGCAGCTCCCGGTCCGGGCGGGGGCTGTACAATGAGCAGTTCTTC
CASSSRSGRGLYNEQFF
>NA|TRBV7-9|NA|TRBJ2-4
TGTGCCAGCGGGTGGGCCGCAGCCAAAAACATTCAGTACTTC
CASGWAAAKNIQYF
>NA|TRBV12-3/TRBV12-4|few|TRBJ2-7
TGTGCCAGCAGTTTATCACAGGGCTTGCGGCAGTACTTC
CASSLSQGLRQYF
>TRBD1|TRBV14|NA|TRBJ1-1
TGTGCCAGCAGCCAAGACACAGGGGCCGTAGTTAGTACTGAAGCTTTCTTT
CASSQDTGAVVSTEAFF
>NA|TRBV27|NA|TRBJ2-1
TGTGCCAGCAGTTTAACCGGGACACTATACAATGAGCAGTTCTTC
CASSLTGTLYNEQFF
>TRBD1|TRBV30|few|TRBJ1-2
TGTGCCTGGACGGCCCCGGGACAGGGTGTTGGGCAAAATGGCTACACCTTC
CAWTAPGQGVGQNGYTF
>NA|TRBV19|once|TRBJ1-1
TGTGCCAGTAAGTGGGGGGAACTGAACACTGAAGCTTTCTTT
CASKWGELNTEAFF
>TRBD1|TRBV28|NA|TRBJ1-5
TGTGCCAGCAGTGTACAGGGGGCTGTAAGGGTGGATCAGCCCCAGCATTTT
CASSVQGAVRVDQPQHF
>TRBD2|TRBV7-2|NA|TRBJ2-2
TGTGCCAGCAGCTTACCTAGCGGGGGGCTGGGGGAGCTGTTTTTT
CASSLPSGGLGELFF
>NA|TRBV21-1|once|TRBJ2-7
TGTGCCAGCAGCCCATACGAGGACACCTACGAGCAGTACTTC
CASSPYEDTYEQYF
>TRBD1|TRBV6-5|once|TRBJ2-1
TGTGCCAGCAGTTATGGGACAGGGGAGTGGAATGAGCAGTTCTTC
CASSYGTGEWNEQFF